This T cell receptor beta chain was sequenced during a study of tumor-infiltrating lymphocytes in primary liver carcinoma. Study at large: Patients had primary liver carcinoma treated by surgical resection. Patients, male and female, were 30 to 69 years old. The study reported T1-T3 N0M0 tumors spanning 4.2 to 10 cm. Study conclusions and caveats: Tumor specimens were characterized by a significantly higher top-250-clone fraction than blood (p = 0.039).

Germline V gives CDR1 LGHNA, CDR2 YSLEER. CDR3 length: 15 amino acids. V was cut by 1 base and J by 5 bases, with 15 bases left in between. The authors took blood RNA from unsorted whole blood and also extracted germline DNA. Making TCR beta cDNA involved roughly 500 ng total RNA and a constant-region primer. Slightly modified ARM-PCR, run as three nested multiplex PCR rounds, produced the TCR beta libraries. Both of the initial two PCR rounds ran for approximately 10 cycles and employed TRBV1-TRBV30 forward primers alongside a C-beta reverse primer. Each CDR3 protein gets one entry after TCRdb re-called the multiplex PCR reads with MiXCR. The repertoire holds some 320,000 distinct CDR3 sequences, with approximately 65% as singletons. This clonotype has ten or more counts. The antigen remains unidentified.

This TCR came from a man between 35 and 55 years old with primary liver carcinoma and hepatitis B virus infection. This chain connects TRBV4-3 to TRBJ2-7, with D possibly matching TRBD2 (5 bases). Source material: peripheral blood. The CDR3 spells CASSQVRGLGDEQYF. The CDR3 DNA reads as TGCGCCAGCAGCCAAGTGCGAGGTCTCGGGGACGAGCAGTACTTC.